This T cell receptor beta chain was retrieved from a study of T cell clones after liver transplantation. Background on the study: Patients counted as tolerant after at least one year off all immunosuppression, enzymes not exceeding twice normal. Samples came pre-transplant, pre-randomization before withdrawal, and post-randomization after withdrawal ended.

Measured with immunoSEQ multiplex PCR; TCRdb has only the in-frame clones, and not every one. The sample contains about 25,000 clones, more than 60% of which appear only once. The CDR3 is made up of 15 amino acids. Trimming removed 7 bases from V and 10 bases from J, with 23 bases in between. Germline V gene sequence: CDR1 SNHLY, CDR2 FYNNEI. Findings of the study overall: Donor-reactive sequences fell more than third party-reactive ones, suggesting partial deletion. Post-transplant time points were not standardized, so conclusions are preliminary.

In the case of this clone: Antigen specificity is unknown.

The sample was CD4+ T cells from blood, taken before liver transplant. V gene TRBV2 combines with J gene TRBJ2-1, with D uncertain. This clonotype was sampled from a human donor who received a liver transplant. CDR3 nucleotides: TGTGCCAGCACCCGTCAGGACCTAACCCTGGGCGAGCAGTTCTTC. This sequence encodes CASTRQDLTLGEQFF. Drawing the rest from reference TRBV2 and TRBJ2-1, the complete variable domain is EPEVTQTPSHQVTQMGQEVILRCVPISNHLYFYWYRQILGQKVEFLVSFYNNEISEKSEIFDDQFSVERPDGSNFTLKIRSTKLEDSAMYFCASTRQDLTLGEQFFGPGTRLTVL.